These 8 T cell receptor beta chains originate from one sample sequenced in a study of blood T cell repertoires in COVID-19. TCRdb's table, derived via immunoSEQ multiplex PCR, lists solely in-frame clones and lacks some. The sample shows a few hundred thousand clones, around 89% of them seen only once. The sequencing sample was made of PBMCs or T cells enriched from blood (not recorded which). These receptors came from a woman aged 35 to 49 who had recovered from COVID-19.

The chain is built from TRBV28 and TRBJ1-1, with 10 bases aligning to TRBD1. CDR3 length equals 16 residues. The germline gives CDR1 MDHEN, CDR2 SYDVKM. V dropped 4 bases and J dropped 3; count of bases not matched to a gene: 8. The CDR3, as DNA: TGTGCCAGCAGTTCAAGCGGGACAGGGGTAGACACTGAAGCTTTCTTT. Its protein is CASSSSGTGVDTEAFF.

This clone is a singleton in its sample. V gene TRBV3-1 (or the pseudogene TRBV3-2) combines with J gene TRBJ2-5, with D possibly matching TRBD2 (6 bases). The germline V and J ends were trimmed by 0 bases and 5 bases, with 19 bases remaining between them. Per the germline V gene, CDR1 is LGHDT and CDR2 is YNNKEL (reference sequence). There are 17 residues in the CDR3. This chain's CDR3 is CASSQDRSGAGWETQYF. The CDR3 nucleotides are TGTGCCAGCAGCCAAGATAGGAGTGGGGCGGGGTGGGAGACCCAGTACTTC.

The chain has TRBV7-6 and TRBJ1-2; no clear D. CDR1 and CDR2 (germline): SGHVS, FNYEAQ. Trimming pared 3 bases from V and 7 bases from J, leaving 9 bases between. This CDR3 spans 12 amino acids. The CDR3 sequence: CASSFIGSGYTF. The CDR3 nucleotides read TGTGCCAGCAGCTTCATCGGGAGTGGCTACACCTTC.

V gene TRBV11-2 combines with J gene TRBJ1-2; D is perhaps TRBD1 (5 bases). The length of the CDR3 is 15 residues. Per germline, CDR1 SGHAT and CDR2 FQNNGV. Trimming removed 1 base at V and 2 bases at J, with 11 bases between. The CDR3 nucleotides read TGTGCCAGCAGCTTAGTTTACAGGTGGAACTATGGCTACACCTTC. Translating it yields CASSLVYRWNYGYTF.

In nucleotides, the CDR3 is TGTGCCAGCAGTTCACGGACAGGGAGGGCCGGAAACACCATATATTTT. Its translation: CASSSRTGRAGNTIYF. The chain employs TRBV27 and TRBJ1-3; 8 nucleotides match TRBD1. The CDR3 totals 16 residues. CDR1 and CDR2 from the germline V gene are MNHEY and SMNVEV (reference sequence). Losses at the gene ends were 4 bases for V and 4 bases for J; bases not matched to a gene: 9.

The V gene is TRBV21-1, the J gene TRBJ1-1. TRBV21-1 is recorded as a pseudogene. This CDR3 contains 15 residues. The CDR3 here is CASPNGGPRNTEAFF. CDR3 in DNA: TGTGCCAGCCCGAACGGGGGGCCGAGGAACACTGAAGCTTTCTTT.

The chain has TRBV3-1 (or the pseudogene TRBV3-2) and TRBJ2-7, with TRBD2 matching 13 bases. CDR1 is LGHDT and CDR2 is YNNKEL in the germline V gene (reference sequence). Unmatched junction bases numbered 9, after V lost 4 bases and J lost 6 bases. This CDR3 has 16 residues. The CDR3: CASSLPGLAGDSEQYF. The CDR3 region has the DNA TGTGCCAGCAGCCTCCCAGGACTAGCGGGAGATAGCGAGCAGTACTTC.

The V call is TRBV11-3, the J call TRBJ2-3, with 12 nucleotides matching TRBD2. There are 16 residues in the CDR3. Germline-derived CDR1 and CDR2 are SGHNT and YENEEA. V was pared by 1 base and J by 2 bases, with 1 base of the junction left unmatched. Written as DNA, the CDR3 is TGTGCCAGCAGCTTAGGACTAGCGGGGGACACAGATACGCAGTATTTT. Amino acids: CASSLGLAGDTDTQYF.